The 14 T cell receptor beta chains below come from one sample, sequenced in a study of PD-1 blockade in classical Hodgkin lymphoma (dated by TCRdb to about 2020). Explained via the paper, the time point label denotes: cycle 4 day 1 (C4D1), after less than seven weeks of nivolumab. Relapse after autologous stem cell transplantation had occurred in all trial patients, and cohorts A, B and C were distinguished by prior brentuximab vedotin exposure. A Miltenyi CD4+ T cell isolation kit was used for magnetic negative selection to purify CD4+ T cells from thawed PBMCs. Library preparation used the immunoSEQ multiplex PCR assay. In TCRdb, the immuneACCESS table is reduced to in-frame sequences with V and J assigned. These tables do not hold every clone; where another copy was compared, an unresolved V gene accounts for under half, and the others remain unexplained. The sample table shows some 22,000 clones, and around three quarters are seen once. The ten largest account for 1% to 1.5% of the sample.

The material sequenced was CD4+ T cells from blood, taken before the fourth cycle of nivolumab. The receptor set was obtained from a human donor with classical Hodgkin lymphoma.

V usage is TRBV7-8 and J usage is TRBJ2-5, with TRBD1 as a possible D gene (6 bases). Germline CDR1 SGHVS, CDR2 FQNEAQ. This CDR3 contains 14 residues. V shed 2 bases and J shed 5 bases, with 12 bases lying between them. The CDR3 nucleotides are TGTGCCAGCAGCTTACAACAGGGCTACGAGACCCAGTACTTC. Translating gives CASSLQQGYETQYF.

The chain couples TRBV2 to TRBJ2-6; D unresolved. The CDR3 length is 15 residues. Trimming cost V 5 bases and J 2 bases, with 10 bases left between them. Germline V gene data show CDR1 as SNHLY and CDR2 as FYNNEI. The CDR3: CASSLFGTGANVLTF. CDR3 bases: TGTGCCAGCAGTCTCTTTGGCACTGGGGCCAACGTCCTGACTTTC.

This chain links TRBV10-3 with TRBJ1-6; D gene uncertain. Germline V lookup: CDR1 ENHRY, CDR2 SYGVKD. The CDR3 totals 16 residues. Trimming pared 3 bases from V and 1 base from J, leaving 10 bases between. CDR3 sequence: CAISDKVPSYNSPLHF. CDR3 DNA sequence: TGTGCCATCAGTGATAAGGTCCCGTCCTATAATTCACCCCTCCACTTT.

This clone was recorded only once. The rearrangement joins TRBV2 to TRBJ2-3, with 7 positions matching TRBD2. Germline V CDR1 and CDR2: SNHLY, FYNNEI. Trimming removed 8 bases from V and 11 bases from J; junction bases left unmatched: 16. CDR3 size: 14 residues. Here the CDR3 DNA reads TGTGCCAGCCGAGCAGGGCGATCTGAGCGGGGGCAGTATTTT. Amino acid sequence: CASRAGRSERGQYF.

V is TRBV11-3 and J is TRBJ2-3, with TRBD1 matching 7 bases. There are 17 residues in the CDR3. Germline V gene data show CDR1 as SGHNT and CDR2 as YENEEA. V lost 3 bases and J lost 1; bases outside the gene matches: 10. DNA for the CDR3: TGTGCCAGCAGCTTGGAAGCAGGGGGTCTGGGCACAGATACGCAGTATTTT. Translated: CASSLEAGGLGTDTQYF.

The chain couples TRBV15 to TRBJ2-3, with 8 bases identical to TRBD1. Looked up from germline, CDR1 is LNHNV and CDR2 is YYDKDF (reference sequence). Trimming removed 3 bases from V and 8 bases from J; junction bases left unmatched: 13. The CDR3 covers 16 residues. The CDR3 here is CATSSGLTGEGGTQYF. The CDR3, as DNA: TGTGCCACCAGCAGCGGGTTGACAGGGGAAGGAGGTACGCAGTATTTT.

This chain uses TRBV7-2 with TRBJ1-6, with TRBD1 matching 10 bases. With V trimmed by 3 bases and J by 9 bases, 5 bases remained unmatched. CDR3 length equals 15 residues. Germline CDR1 SGHTA, CDR2 FQGNSA. The CDR3 is CASSLDRGSVSPLHF. The CDR3 DNA follows: TGTGCCAGCAGCTTGGACAGGGGGTCTGTTTCACCCCTCCACTTT. The full variable domain, completed using reference TRBV7-2 and TRBJ1-6, is GAGVSQSPSNKVTEKGKDVELRCDPISGHTALYWYRQSLGQGLEFLIYFQGNSAPDKSGLPSDRFSAERTGGSVSTLTIQRTQQEDSAVYLCASSLDRGSVSPLHFGNGTRLTVT.

There are a few counts of this clone. The chain has TRBV2 and TRBJ1-6; no clear D. The CDR3 has 12 residues. Deletions cut 6 bases from V and 11 bases from J, with 11 bases between. Germline V gives CDR1 SNHLY, CDR2 FYNNEI. The CDR3 is CASRYYTAPLHF. DNA for the CDR3: TGTGCCAGCAGATACTACACCGCACCCCTCCACTTT.

This clone was detected only once. This rearrangement joins TRBV5-8 to TRBJ1-3; D might be TRBD1 (6 bases). V was clipped by 0 bases and J by 0 bases, with 10 bases between them. Germline values: CDR1 SGHTS, CDR2 YDEGEE. This CDR3 spans 16 amino acids. DNA of the CDR3: TGTGCCAGCAGCTTGGACAGGGTGAGCTCTGGAAACACCATATATTTT. Protein: CASSLDRVSSGNTIYF.

As DNA, the CDR3 is TGTGCCAGCAGTGAAACAGGGGGTAGCACAGATACGCAGTATTTT. Translating it yields CASSETGGSTDTQYF. This chain links TRBV6-1 with TRBJ2-3, with 8 positions matching TRBD1. The V and J ends lost 2 bases and 0 bases, in that order; junction bases with no gene match: 1. This CDR3 is built from 15 residues. CDR1 is MNHNS, CDR2 SASEGT, per germline.

This rearrangement joins TRBV11-2 to TRBJ2-1; perhaps TRBD1 as D (5 bases). The V end lost 0 bases, the J end lost 7 bases, and 10 bases lay between the germline ends. Germline V lookup: CDR1 SGHAT, CDR2 FQNNGV. There are 14 residues in the CDR3. The CDR3 nucleotides are TGTGCCAGCAGCTTAGACCCGGCAGGGAATGAGCAGTTCTTC. It yields the protein CASSLDPAGNEQFF.

The chain combines TRBV29-1 with TRBJ2-1, with TRBD1 matching 8 bases. There are 15 residues in the CDR3. Germline CDR1 and CDR2: SQVTM and ANQGSEA. J gave up 7 bases and V 6 bases, and 14 bases lay outside the gene matches. The CDR3 region is CSVGLGQGAGNEQFF. DNA for the CDR3: TGCAGCGTGGGGCTGGGGCAGGGGGCAGGGAATGAGCAGTTCTTC.

J is TRBJ1-2 and V is TRBV6-1; TRBD1 aligns across 8 bases. The CDR3 contains 16 residues. V lost 4 bases, J lost 1 base, and 8 bases stayed unmatched. Germline V CDR1 and CDR2: MNHNS, SASEGT. Here the CDR3 reads CASSVGAGGGNYGYTF. CDR3 sequence (DNA): TGTGCCAGCAGTGTTGGCGCAGGGGGCGGTAACTATGGCTACACCTTC.

This chain joins TRBV4-3 and TRBJ1-4; TRBD1 might be the D (5 bases). Trimming removed 4 bases from V and 14 bases from J, with 14 bases in between. This CDR3 has 12 amino acids. Germline V CDR1 and CDR2: LGHNA, YSLEER. The CDR3 DNA is TGCGCCAGCAGCCCGCGGGGGGAAGTTCTGTTTTTT. As protein: CASSPRGEVLFF.